These 22 T cell receptor beta chains came from one sample sequenced in a study of PD-L1 blockade in urothelial cancer. Libraries were prepared by immunoSEQ multiplex PCR; TCRdb keeps only in-frame clonotypes and omits some of them. The table includes tens of thousands of clones, 81% detected once. Sample time point: pretreatment peripheral blood. This specimen was PBMCs, taken around atezolizumab (anti-PD-L1) treatment. These receptors all come from an older man with urothelial cancer.

This chain connects TRBV6-5 to TRBJ2-1, with 8 bases that match TRBD2. Looked up from germline, CDR1 is MNHEY and CDR2 is SVGAGI. J gave up 1 base and V 8 bases, and 4 bases lay outside the gene matches. This CDR3 contains 14 residues. The CDR3 reads CASGTSGSYNEQFF. The CDR3 DNA follows: TGTGCCAGCGGCACTAGCGGTTCCTACAATGAGCAGTTCTTC.

This clone was found a few times. The J gene is TRBJ1-4, the V gene TRBV12-1. TRBV12-1 is shown as a pseudogene. This CDR3 comprises 14 residues. CDR3 sequence: CASSGGATNEKLFF. The CDR3 region has the DNA TGTGCCAGCAGCGGAGGGGCAACTAATGAAAAACTGTTTTTT.

There are a few counts of this clone. V usage is TRBV2 and J usage is TRBJ2-7; 10 nucleotides match TRBD1. Trimming cost V 4 bases and J 5 bases; bases outside gene matches: 8. The CDR3 loop spans 15 amino acids. Germline assignment: CDR1 SNHLY and CDR2 FYNNEI. The CDR3 is CASSGYDRGQNEQYF. The CDR3 region has the DNA TGTGCCAGCAGTGGATACGACAGGGGGCAGAACGAGCAGTACTTC.

The chain links TRBV9 to TRBJ1-2; 10 nucleotides match TRBD1. J was trimmed by 1 base and V by 2 bases; bases with no gene match: 2. Germline V gene data show CDR1 as SGDLS and CDR2 as YYNGEE. This CDR3 region has 15 residues. The CDR3 region is CASSVGTGVNYGYTF. As DNA, the CDR3 is TGTGCCAGCAGCGTCGGGACAGGGGTTAACTATGGCTACACCTTC.

The chain is built from TRBV6-6 and TRBJ1-1; D gene ambiguous. Trimming took off 4 bases at V and 0 bases at J, with 12 bases between the two ends. CDR1 MNHNY and CDR2 SVGAGI come from the germline V gene (reference sequence). The CDR3 length is 15 residues. The CDR3 region has the DNA TGTGCCAGCAGTTCCGGCCGGGGAATGAACACTGAAGCTTTCTTT. It translates to CASSSGRGMNTEAFF.

J is TRBJ1-1 and V is TRBV2, with unresolved D. Per the germline V gene, CDR1 is SNHLY and CDR2 is FYNNEI. The CDR3 covers 14 residues. V was clipped by 7 bases and J by 1 base, with 13 bases between them. For the CDR3, the DNA is TGTGCCAGCAAGAGGGATCTTGGGAACACTGAAGCTTTCTTT. This translates into CASKRDLGNTEAFF.

J is TRBJ1-2 and V is TRBV10-3; 8 bases are a match to TRBD1. Per germline, CDR1 ENHRY and CDR2 SYGVKD. With 2 bases clipped from V and 11 bases from J, the junction kept 1 base outside the gene matches. This CDR3 contains 11 residues. CDR3 DNA sequence: TGTGCCATCAGTGAGACAGGGGGGTACACCTTC. Translating it yields CAISETGGYTF.

This clone was observed a few times. The chain combines TRBV9 with TRBJ1-6, with 7 bases matching TRBD1. This CDR3 comprises 14 residues. V lost 0 bases, J lost 10 bases, and 4 bases stayed unmatched. CDR1 and CDR2 (germline): SGDLS, YYNGEE. CDR3 loop: CASSVGDRVSPLHF. CDR3 in DNA: TGTGCCAGCAGCGTAGGAGACAGGGTCTCACCCCTCCACTTT.

In its sample, this clone was seen once. The genes are TRBV4-3 and TRBJ2-1; TRBD2 might be the D (5 bases). Per the germline V gene, CDR1 is LGHNA and CDR2 is YSLEER. The CDR3 is 15 residues long. V was shortened by 3 bases and J by 8 bases, with 17 bases between the two germline ends. CDR3 region: CASSQRRTLSDEQFF. The CDR3 bases are TGCGCCAGCAGCCAGCGCCGGACTTTAAGCGATGAGCAGTTCTTC.

In nucleotides, the CDR3 is TGTGCCAGCAGCTTTGAAGGGGTGGACACTGAAGCTTTCTTT. This gives the protein CASSFEGVDTEAFF. The chain recombines TRBV7-2 with TRBJ1-1; weak D call: TRBD1 (5 bases). Germline CDR1 reads SGHTA; CDR2 reads FQGNSA. This CDR3 is built from 14 residues. Trimming took 3 bases from V and 3 from J, leaving 11 bases between them.

The rearrangement links TRBV29-1 to TRBJ2-2, with D perhaps matching TRBD1 (5 bases). The ends were cut back, 4 bases at V and 3 bases at J, with 9 bases in the middle. This CDR3 contains 13 residues. The germline V gene has CDR1 SQVTM and CDR2 ANQGSEA. DNA for the CDR3: TGCAGCGTTGCCAGGGTCGACACCGGGGAGCTGTTTTTT. This gives the protein CSVARVDTGELFF.

The V call is TRBV7-9, the J call TRBJ1-1; D remains ambiguous. The CDR3 sequence is 14 residues long. Germline V lookup: CDR1 SEHNR, CDR2 FQNEAQ (reference sequence). Between the trimmed V and J ends, which lost 0 bases and 0 bases, there was a span of 5 bases. CDR3 loop: CASSLASLNTEAFF. In DNA form, the CDR3 reads TGTGCCAGCAGCTTAGCGTCGTTGAACACTGAAGCTTTCTTT.

This clone was seen more than once but under ten times. For the CDR3, the DNA is TGTGCCAGCAGCCGGACAGGGGAACTCAACACCGGGGAGCTGTTTTTT. As protein: CASSRTGELNTGELFF. This rearrangement joins TRBV11-3 to TRBJ2-2; TRBD1 agrees at 9 bases. CDR3 length: 16 amino acids. Per germline, CDR1 SGHNT and CDR2 YENEEA. Losses at the gene ends were 5 bases for V and 2 bases for J; bases not matched to a gene: 6.

V is TRBV2 and J is TRBJ1-2, with 7 nucleotides matching TRBD1. CDR1 is SNHLY, CDR2 FYNNEI, per germline. The CDR3 is made up of 15 amino acids. V lost 7 bases to trimming and J lost 3 bases; unmatched junction nucleotides: 11. CDR3 in DNA: TGTGCCAGCACCCCCCAGGGGGGCGCGGACTATGGCTACACCTTC. It codes for CASTPQGGADYGYTF.

The J gene is TRBJ1-1, the V gene TRBV9; 10 nucleotides agree with TRBD1. The CDR3 covers 16 residues. The V and J ends lost 0 bases and 3 bases, in that order; junction bases with no gene match: 5. Looked up from germline, CDR1 is SGDLS and CDR2 is YYNGEE. Here the CDR3 reads CASSVGTGGDDTEAFF. Here the CDR3 DNA reads TGTGCCAGCAGCGTAGGGACAGGGGGAGACGACACTGAAGCTTTCTTT.

The chain couples TRBV6-1 to TRBJ2-7; 11 bases line up with TRBD2. CDR1 is MNHNS and CDR2 is SASEGT in the germline V gene. This CDR3 has 14 amino acids. J lost 5 bases, V lost 4 bases, and 4 bases had no gene match. DNA of the CDR3: TGTGCCAGCAGTGCACTAGCGGGAGCGGACGAGCAGTACTTC. Translated, it gives CASSALAGADEQYF.

This clone was seen a few times. V usage is TRBV23-1 and J usage is TRBJ2-2; 11 bases fit TRBD2. TRBV23-1 is marked as an open reading frame, function uncertain. The CDR3 is 15 amino acids. With 7 bases clipped from V and 6 bases from J, the junction kept 7 bases outside the gene matches. The CDR3 reads CASINSGRAPGELFF. The CDR3, as DNA: TGCGCCAGCATTAATAGCGGGAGGGCCCCCGGGGAGCTGTTTTTT.

The chain joins TRBV5-4 to TRBJ1-2; a weak D match, TRBD1 (6 bases). There are 14 residues in the CDR3. Trimming removed 5 bases at V and 5 bases at J, with 16 bases between. The germline gives CDR1 SGHNT, CDR2 YYREEE (reference sequence). The CDR3 DNA follows: TGTGCCAGCAGAGGGGGGGGGCTAGAGTATGGCTACACCTTC. This gives the protein CASRGGGLEYGYTF. Variable domain in full (rest from reference TRBV5-4 and TRBJ1-2): ETGVTQSPTHLIKTRGQQVTLRCSSQSGHNTVSWYQQALGQGPQFIFQYYREEENGRGNFPPRFSGLQFPNYSSELNVNALELDDSALYLCASRGGGLEYGYTFGSGTRLTVV.

The rearrangement joins TRBV7-8 to TRBJ2-2; D gene unclear. V was cut by 2 bases and J by 0 bases, with 7 bases left in between. In germline, CDR1 is SGHVS, CDR2 FQNEAQ. The CDR3 extends over 15 amino acids. The CDR3 loop is CASSLFSANTGELFF. The CDR3 DNA reads as TGTGCCAGCAGCTTATTCAGTGCGAACACCGGGGAGCTGTTTTTT.

The V call is TRBV19, the J call TRBJ1-4; D is undetermined. The CDR3 totals 13 residues. The germline V and J ends were trimmed by 5 bases and 2 bases, with 6 bases remaining between them. Looked up from germline, CDR1 is LNHDA and CDR2 is SQIVND (reference sequence). Here the CDR3 DNA reads TGTGCCAGTAGTGAACGGACTAATGAAAAACTGTTTTTT. It is translated as CASSERTNEKLFF.

V usage is TRBV5-4 and J usage is TRBJ2-4, with D uncertain. Germline CDR1 reads SGHNT; CDR2 reads YYREEE (reference sequence). The length of the CDR3 is 17 residues. The germline V and J ends were trimmed by 2 bases and 5 bases, with 20 bases remaining between them. CDR3 protein: CASSFRIGGGQENIQYF. The CDR3 nucleotides read TGTGCCAGCAGCTTCCGGATAGGTGGTGGGCAGGAAAACATTCAGTACTTC.

This clone was seen more than once but under ten times. The DNA for the CDR3 is TGTGCCAGTAAGAAGGGGGCAGCTGCCTATGGCTACACCTTC. Protein sequence: CASKKGAAAYGYTF. V and J are TRBV19 and TRBJ1-2; 7 bases map to TRBD1. With 7 bases clipped from V and 4 bases from J, the junction kept 9 bases outside the gene matches. Germline CDR1 is LNHDA and CDR2 is SQIVND (reference sequence). The CDR3 runs 14 residues.